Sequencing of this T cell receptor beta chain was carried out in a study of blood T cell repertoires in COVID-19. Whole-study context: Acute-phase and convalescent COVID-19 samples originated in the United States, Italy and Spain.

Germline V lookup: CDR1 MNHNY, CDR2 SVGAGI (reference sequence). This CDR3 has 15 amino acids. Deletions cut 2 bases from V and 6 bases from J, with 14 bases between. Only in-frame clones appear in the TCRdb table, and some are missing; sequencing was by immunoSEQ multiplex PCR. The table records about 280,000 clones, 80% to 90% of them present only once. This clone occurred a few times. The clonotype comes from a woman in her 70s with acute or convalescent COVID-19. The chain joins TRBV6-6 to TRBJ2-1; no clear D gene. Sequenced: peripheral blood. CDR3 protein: CASSYGQTSGNEQFF. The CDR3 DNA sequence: TGTGCCAGCAGTTACGGGCAGACCTCAGGCAATGAGCAGTTCTTC.